What follows are 6 T cell receptor beta chains derived from one specimen sequenced in a study of blood T cells in healthy people across ages. A J-beta primer mix and a sample-barcoded 5' primer were used in a second PCR of roughly 7 to 12 cycles. TCRdb analysed the 5' RACE reads with MiXCR anew, one entry per CDR3 protein. The profile covers 600,000 or so distinct CDR3 sequences, with approximately 30% appearing a single time and 15% to 19% taken by the ten largest. The specimen sequenced was blood. The receptors come from an elderly woman in good health.

As concerns this clonotype: One end of the junction varies from germline; a read error may be responsible. The chain carries TRBV7-2 and TRBJ2-3; D unclear. The germline gives CDR1 SGHTA, CDR2 FQGNSA. The CDR3 extends over 15 amino acids. The CDR3 DNA reads TGTGCCAACAGCTTTTCTAACCAGCCCACGGATACGCAGTATTTT. Residues: CANSFSNQPTDTQYF.

This clonotype was seen more than once but under ten times. The genes are TRBV5-1 and TRBJ1-1, with D tentatively TRBD1 (6 bases). V lost 1 base, J lost 1 base, and 14 bases lay in between. Germline assignment: CDR1 SGHRS and CDR2 YFSETQ. This CDR3 is 16 amino acids long. The CDR3 bases are TGCGCCAGCAGCTTGTCGCGGCAGGGGAGGAACACTGAAGCTTTCTTT. Translation: CASSLSRQGRNTEAFF. Full variable domain (outside the CDR3, taken from reference TRBV5-1 and TRBJ1-1): KAGVTQTPRYLIKTRGQQVTLSCSPISGHRSVSWYQQTPGQGLQFLFEYFSETQRNKGNFPGRFSGRQFSNSRSEMNVSTLELGDSALYLCASSLSRQGRNTEAFFGQGTRLTVV.

Concerning this clonotype itself: With a much larger clone just one base away, this may be a read error. The chain couples TRBV11-2 to TRBJ2-7, with 15 bases lining up with TRBD2. Germline V gives CDR1 SGHAT, CDR2 FQNNGV. The junction had 13 bases not matched to a gene; V was cut back by 1 base and J by 6 bases. The CDR3 sequence is 19 residues long. CDR3 DNA sequence: TGTGCCAGCAGCTTAGTTTCTGGACTAGCGGGGGGGCCTGGGAGCGAGCAGTACTTC. Translated, it gives CASSLVSGLAGGPGSEQYF.

This clonotype occurred many times. The CDR3 region has the DNA TGTGCCAGCAGCCCAGACAGGGCAATGAACACTGAAGCTTTCTTT. Protein: CASSPDRAMNTEAFF. V is TRBV7-2 and J is TRBJ1-1; 7 bases are shared with TRBD1. Losses at the gene ends were 5 bases for V and 0 bases for J; bases not matched to a gene: 6. Germline values: CDR1 SGHTA, CDR2 FQGNSA. This CDR3 comprises 15 residues.

In this sample, this clonotype turned up many times. The V call is TRBV7-2, the J call TRBJ2-5, with TRBD2 matching 13 bases. This CDR3 has 16 residues. With V trimmed by 6 bases and J by 0 bases, 4 bases remained unmatched. In germline, CDR1 is SGHTA, CDR2 FQGNSA. The CDR3 DNA sequence: TGTGCCAGCAGTATTGGGACTAGCGGGGACCAAGAGACCCAGTACTTC. Its translation: CASSIGTSGDQETQYF. Drawing the rest from reference TRBV7-2 and TRBJ2-5, the complete variable domain is GAGVSQSPSNKVTEKGKDVELRCDPISGHTALYWYRQSLGQGLEFLIYFQGNSAPDKSGLPSDRFSAERTGGSVSTLTIQRTQQEDSAVYLCASSIGTSGDQETQYFGPGTRLLVL.

The genes are TRBV3-1 and TRBJ2-3; 7 nucleotides agree with TRBD2. Per the germline V gene, CDR1 is LGHDT and CDR2 is YNNKEL (reference sequence). CDR3 length equals 14 residues. V lost 4 bases and J lost 6; bases outside the gene matches: 7. CDR3 DNA sequence: TGTGCCAGCAGCCTGGCAAAAGCGGGGGATACGCAGTATTTT. This codes for CASSLAKAGDTQYF.